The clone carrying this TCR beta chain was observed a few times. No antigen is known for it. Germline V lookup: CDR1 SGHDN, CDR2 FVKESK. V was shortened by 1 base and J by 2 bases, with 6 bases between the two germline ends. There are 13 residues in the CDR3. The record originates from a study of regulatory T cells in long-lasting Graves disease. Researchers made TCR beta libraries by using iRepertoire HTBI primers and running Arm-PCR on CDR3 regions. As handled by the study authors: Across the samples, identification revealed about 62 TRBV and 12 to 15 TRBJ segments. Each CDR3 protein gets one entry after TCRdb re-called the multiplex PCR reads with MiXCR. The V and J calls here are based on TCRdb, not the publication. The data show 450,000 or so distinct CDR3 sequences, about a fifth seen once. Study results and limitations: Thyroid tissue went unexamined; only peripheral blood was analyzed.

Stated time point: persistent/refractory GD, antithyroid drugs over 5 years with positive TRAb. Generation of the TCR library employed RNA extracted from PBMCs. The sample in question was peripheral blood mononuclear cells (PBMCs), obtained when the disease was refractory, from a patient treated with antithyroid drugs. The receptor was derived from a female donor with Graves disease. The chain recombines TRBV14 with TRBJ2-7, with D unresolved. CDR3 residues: CASSQGRTYEQYF. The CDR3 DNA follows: TGTGCCAGCAGCCAAGGACGGACCTACGAGCAGTACTTC.